The entry below gives a single TCR beta chain sequence along with its context. Researchers took RNA transcripts and amplified TCR beta CDR3 regions from them. HTBI primers were used in a first-round RT-PCR, which preceded a second-round multiplex PCR. Each CDR3 protein gets one entry after TCRdb re-called the multiplex PCR reads with MiXCR. The sample shows some 1.1 million distinct CDR3 sequences, roughly two fifths of them seen only once. This specimen comes from a study of Graves' ophthalmopathy and Graves' hyperthyroidism. Trimming pared 8 bases from V and 0 bases from J, leaving 16 bases between. The CDR3 length is 14 residues. CDR1 and CDR2 from the germline V gene are SQVTM and ANQGSEA.

The sequence came from an adult man with Graves' hyperthyroidism. This rearrangement joins TRBV29-1 to TRBJ1-1; maybe TRBD1 (6 bases). The sample comprised peripheral blood or thyroid tissue (not recorded which). In DNA form, the CDR3 reads TGCAGCATAGGGCTTGGGACATTGAACACTGAAGCTTTCTTT. Translation: CSIGLGTLNTEAFF.